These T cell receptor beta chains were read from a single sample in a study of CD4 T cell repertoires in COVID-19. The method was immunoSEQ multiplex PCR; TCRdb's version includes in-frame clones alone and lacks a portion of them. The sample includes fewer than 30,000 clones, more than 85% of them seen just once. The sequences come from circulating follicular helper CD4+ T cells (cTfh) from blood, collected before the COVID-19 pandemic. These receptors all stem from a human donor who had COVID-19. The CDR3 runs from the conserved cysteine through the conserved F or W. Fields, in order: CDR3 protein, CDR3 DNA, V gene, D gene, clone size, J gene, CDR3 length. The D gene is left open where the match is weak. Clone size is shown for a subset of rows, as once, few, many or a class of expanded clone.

CDR3aa: CASSYSRETQYF; CDR3nt: TGTGCCAGCAGTTACTCGAGGGAGACCCAGTACTTC; v_gene: TRBV6-5; d_gene: -; abundance: -; j_gene: TRBJ2-5; len: 12
CDR3aa: CASRSPTIEQYF; CDR3nt: TGTGCCAGCAGGTCGCCCACTATCGAGCAGTACTTC; v_gene: TRBV6-1; d_gene: -; abundance: -; j_gene: TRBJ2-7; len: 12
CDR3aa: CSASLNEQFF; CDR3nt: TGCAGTGCTAGCCTCAATGAGCAGTTCTTC; v_gene: TRBV20-1; d_gene: -; abundance: -; j_gene: TRBJ2-1; len: 10
CDR3aa: CASSYAGTGGMGYTF; CDR3nt: TGTGCCAGCAGTTATGCCGGGACAGGAGGTATGGGGTACACCTTC; v_gene: TRBV6-6; d_gene: TRBD1; abundance: -; j_gene: TRBJ1-2; len: 15
CDR3aa: CASSVDFQGAASTDTQYF; CDR3nt: TGTGCCAGCAGCGTAGATTTCCAGGGGGCAGCTAGCACAGATACGCAGTATTTT; v_gene: TRBV9; d_gene: TRBD1; abundance: -; j_gene: TRBJ2-3; len: 18
CDR3aa: CASSPRVPSYNEQFF; CDR3nt: TGTGCCAGCAGCCCCAGGGTCCCCTCCTACAATGAGCAGTTCTTC; v_gene: TRBV7-2; d_gene: -; abundance: -; j_gene: TRBJ2-1; len: 15
CDR3aa: CATSRVGGPQETQYF; CDR3nt: TGTGCCACCAGCAGAGTGGGGGGTCCGCAAGAGACCCAGTACTTC; v_gene: TRBV15; d_gene: -; abundance: -; j_gene: TRBJ2-5; len: 15
CDR3aa: CASSFEGGRTQYF; CDR3nt: TGTGCCAGCAGCTTCGAGGGGGGGCGGACGCAGTATTTT; v_gene: TRBV7-2; d_gene: -; abundance: -; j_gene: TRBJ2-3; len: 13
CDR3aa: CASSLTGGSGELFF; CDR3nt: TGTGCCAGCAGCTTGACAGGGGGCAGCGGGGAGCTGTTTTTT; v_gene: TRBV5-4; d_gene: TRBD1; abundance: -; j_gene: TRBJ2-2; len: 14
CDR3aa: CARSLSGRDTEAFF; CDR3nt: TGTGCCCGCAGCTTGTCAGGGCGAGACACTGAAGCTTTCTTT; v_gene: TRBV7-7; d_gene: -; abundance: -; j_gene: TRBJ1-1; len: 14
CDR3aa: CASSPAQGDEKLFF; CDR3nt: TGTGCCAGCTCCCCCGCCCAAGGGGATGAAAAACTGTTTTTT; v_gene: TRBV18; d_gene: -; abundance: -; j_gene: TRBJ1-4; len: 14
CDR3aa: CASSISLQNYGYTF; CDR3nt: TGTGCCAGTAGTATCAGTTTGCAGAACTATGGCTACACCTTC; v_gene: TRBV19; d_gene: -; abundance: once; j_gene: TRBJ1-2; len: 14
CDR3aa: CASIGQDSNTGELFF; CDR3nt: TGTGCCAGTATAGGACAGGATTCAAACACCGGGGAGCTGTTTTTT; v_gene: TRBV19; d_gene: TRBD1; abundance: -; j_gene: TRBJ2-2; len: 15
CDR3aa: CASSQGYEQYF; CDR3nt: TGCGCCAGCAGCCAGGGCTACGAGCAGTACTTC; v_gene: TRBV5-1; d_gene: -; abundance: once; j_gene: TRBJ2-7; len: 11
CDR3aa: CASSGDRVVAEAFF; CDR3nt: TGTGCCAGCAGCGGCGACAGGGTAGTGGCTGAAGCTTTCTTT; v_gene: TRBV5-4; d_gene: TRBD1; abundance: -; j_gene: TRBJ1-1; len: 14
CDR3aa: CASSGQGGGTEAFF; CDR3nt: TGTGCCAGCAGTGGACAGGGGGGAGGAACTGAAGCTTTCTTT; v_gene: TRBV2; d_gene: TRBD1; abundance: -; j_gene: TRBJ1-1; len: 14
CDR3aa: CASSIDGQNTIYF; CDR3nt: TGTGCCAGTAGTATAGACGGACAAAACACCATATATTTT; v_gene: TRBV19; d_gene: -; abundance: -; j_gene: TRBJ1-3; len: 13
CDR3aa: CASSSRSQGPFF; CDR3nt: TGTGCCAGCAGTTCCCGTTCCCAGGGGCCGTTTTTT; v_gene: TRBV6-5; d_gene: -; abundance: -; j_gene: TRBJ1-4; len: 12
CDR3aa: CASSLVPSVSYNEQFF; CDR3nt: TGTGCCAGCAGCTTAGTTCCTAGTGTCTCCTACAATGAGCAGTTCTTC; v_gene: TRBV7-2; d_gene: -; abundance: -; j_gene: TRBJ2-1; len: 16
CDR3aa: CSSQRGTDTQYF; CDR3nt: TGCAGCTCCCAGCGGGGGACAGATACGCAGTATTTT; v_gene: TRBV29-1; d_gene: TRBD2; abundance: once; j_gene: TRBJ2-3; len: 12
CDR3aa: CASTTDYGTYGYTF; CDR3nt: TGCGCCAGCACCACTGACTACGGGACTTATGGCTACACCTTC; v_gene: TRBV5-1; d_gene: -; abundance: -; j_gene: TRBJ1-2; len: 14
CDR3aa: CAGGADNQETQYF; CDR3nt: TGTGCCGGTGGGGCGGATAACCAAGAGACCCAGTACTTC; v_gene: TRBV2; d_gene: -; abundance: -; j_gene: TRBJ2-5; len: 13